Sequencing of this TCR beta chain was carried out in a study of pediatric ulcerative colitis. Findings and caveats of the study: A couple of rectal clonotypes were found only in ulcerative colitis patients, all of them. Clonal expansions reduced rectal repertoire diversity in acute severe colitis. Rectal pinch biopsies may have included blood-derived T cells, especially in patients with overt colitis.

Data came from immunoSEQ multiplex PCR; TCRdb stores just in-frame clones and leaves some out. This sample has around 12,000 clones, with approximately 71% found just once. Rectal tissue came from one to two pinch biopsies taken at colonoscopy. As concerns this clone: Its antigen is still unknown.

Germline V CDR1 and CDR2: MNHEY, SMNVEV (reference sequence). V was pared by 10 bases and J by 5 bases, with 8 bases of the junction left unmatched. The length of the CDR3 is 15 residues. The origin of this receptor is a boy between 10 and 17 years old who was a control in a study of pediatric ulcerative colitis. Material for sequencing was gut tissue. V usage is TRBV27 and J usage is TRBJ2-5; 15 bases align to TRBD2. The CDR3 here is CATRGLAGGVETQYF. The CDR3 DNA follows: TGTGCCACCAGGGGACTAGCGGGAGGCGTCGAGACCCAGTACTTC.